These T cell receptor beta chains were read from a single sample in a study of response to subunit inactivated influenza vaccine. TCRdb fed the RT-PCR reads into MiXCR, producing one record per CDR3 protein. The sample shows fewer than 550,000 distinct CDR3 sequences, 25% of them seen only once. Sequencing used CD4+ T cells sorted from PBMCs, obtained less than 6 days after vaccination. The receptors come from a man in his fifties or sixties who received an inactivated influenza vaccine. Both conserved end residues are part of each CDR3.

v_gene,j_gene,CDR3aa
TRBV5-1,TRBJ2-2,CASSLESIGELFF
TRBV5-1,TRBJ2-3,CASSAAGYGTQYF
TRBV4-2,TRBJ2-6,CASSKTGNGANVLTF
TRBV15,TRBJ2-7,CATSRSAGTAYEQYF
TRBV9,TRBJ2-3,CASSVVSSVTDTQYF
TRBV7-9,TRBJ2-7,CASSSGIGTQLGEQYF
TRBV4-2,TRBJ1-4,CASSRDRGPGEKLFF
TRBV3-1,TRBJ2-7,CATGTAYEQYF
TRBV5-1,TRBJ1-2,CASSSGTGSAYGYTF
TRBV25-1,TRBJ2-1,CASSESGLTYEQFF
TRBV27,TRBJ2-1,CASSLQAGGLYNEQFF
TRBV29-1,TRBJ2-1,CSVEPFRGPYNEQFF
TRBV18,TRBJ2-1,CASSATSTGDNEQFF
TRBV7-2,TRBJ2-7,CASSPSRAAYEQYF
TRBV20-1,TRBJ1-4,CSAWTGEKLFF
TRBV7-9,TRBJ2-5,CASSPGALGQETQYF
TRBV14,TRBJ2-3,CASSQVMGLRTDTQYF
TRBV5-1,TRBJ2-3,CASSPAGLSTDTQYF
TRBV20-1,TRBJ2-3,CSARDRDRAGWTDTQYF
TRBV29-1,TRBJ1-1,CSVITGENTEAFF
TRBV4-1,TRBJ2-5,CASSQDRTQYF
TRBV12-3/TRBV12-4,TRBJ2-7,CASSFEALYEQYF
TRBV29-1,TRBJ2-4,CSVMDRVRNIQYF
TRBV7-6,TRBJ2-2,CASSFGPSSPNTGELFF
TRBV28,TRBJ2-7,CASTLEGFPSYEQYF
TRBV6-4,TRBJ2-1,CASSAGPTPSSYNEQFF
TRBV20-1,TRBJ2-7,CSARVRAATYEQYF
TRBV20-1,TRBJ1-6,CSARVLSIVSYPSPLHF
TRBV28,TRBJ2-5,CASSSPQWLQETQYF
TRBV12-3/TRBV12-4,TRBJ1-5,CASSPRAGGNQPQHF
TRBV5-5,TRBJ2-3,CASSFSPGKSTDTQYF
TRBV20-1,TRBJ2-3,CSARDPAGGTDTQYF
TRBV7-6,TRBJ2-4,CASSRLAGGGGTENIQYF
TRBV6-2/TRBV6-3,TRBJ2-3,CASGGVGTDTQYF
TRBV5-5,TRBJ2-3,CASSPSAWHTDTQYF
TRBV12-3/TRBV12-4,TRBJ2-3,CASSLPRTVLSTDTQYF
TRBV5-6,TRBJ2-5,CASRYTGDLGTQYF
TRBV7-9,TRBJ2-4,CASSHRVEDIQYF
TRBV10-3,TRBJ2-7,CAISERGGQYEQYF
TRBV5-4,TRBJ2-3,CASSPGDRGTDTQYF
TRBV4-1,TRBJ2-3,CASSQQGNTQYF
TRBV20-1,TRBJ2-1,CSAVSGYSYNEQFF
TRBV29-1,TRBJ2-6,CRGSGLSAF
TRBV20-1,TRBJ1-4,CSARGGFGEKLFF
TRBV15,TRBJ2-4,CATSRSGGSSYF